This T cell receptor (beta chain) was identified during a study of radiation and T cells in renal cell carcinoma. Study-wide findings and caveats: No pretreatment tumor biopsies were available for baseline clonotypes.

The time point here: blood 2 weeks post-SBRT. Indicated treatment: 15 Gy SBRT to primary tumor, nephrectomy 4 weeks later. Blood was sampled at baseline, 2 weeks and 4 weeks after SBRT. Method: immunoSEQ multiplex PCR; TCRdb's copy keeps in-frame clones and lacks some. The sample shows 70,000 to 90,000 clones, just over 85% of them seen only once. In the case of this clone: The antigen is not known.

CDR1 SGHTA and CDR2 FQGNSA come from the germline V gene. The CDR3 is 17 residues long. The junction had 13 bases not matched to a gene; V was cut back by 4 bases and J by 3 bases. The rearrangement links TRBV7-2 to TRBJ1-2, with TRBD1 identical over 8 bases. The sample consisted of blood, taken from a patient whose treatment included radiotherapy and nephrectomy. The sequence came from a woman in her forties or fifties with renal cell carcinoma. The CDR3 DNA reads TGTGCCAGCAGCTCAGACGCAGGGGGCGCACCCTACTATGGCTACACCTTC. As protein: CASSSDAGGAPYYGYTF. The full variable domain, its missing parts supplied by reference TRBV7-2 and TRBJ1-2, is GAGVSQSPSNKVTEKGKDVELRCDPISGHTALYWYRQSLGQGLEFLIYFQGNSAPDKSGLPSDRFSAERTGGSVSTLTIQRTQQEDSAVYLCASSSDAGGAPYYGYTFGSGTRLTVV.